This TCR beta chain was identified in a study of T cell changes during pregnancy in multiple sclerosis. Germline loops: CDR1 LNHDA, CDR2 SQIVND (reference sequence). The CDR3 runs to 14 residues. Trimming stripped 1 base from V and 4 bases from J, with 8 bases between. Method: immunoSEQ multiplex PCR; TCRdb's copy keeps in-frame clones and lacks some. The sample lists under 90,000 clones, 94% occurring once. The source material was peripheral blood, sampled in the second trimester of pregnancy. This TCR was sampled from a female donor in good health, enrolled as a control in a pregnancy study. The chain recombines TRBV19 with TRBJ1-5, with a possible D match to TRBD1 (6 bases). As DNA, the CDR3 is TGTGCCAGTAGTATAGGACAGGCGAATCAGCCCCAGCATTTT. Translation gives CASSIGQANQPQHF.